One sample yielded the 12 T cell receptor beta chains listed below, sequenced in a study of blood T cell repertoires in COVID-19. TCRdb keeps only in-frame clones here, not all; method: immunoSEQ multiplex PCR. The data show about 190,000 clones, about nine tenths seen once. Material: peripheral blood. The receptors were gathered from a man in his forties with acute or convalescent COVID-19.

The chain carries TRBV11-2 and TRBJ1-4; the D is unclear. The germline V and J ends were trimmed by 8 bases and 2 bases, with 12 bases remaining between them. The CDR3 length is 14 residues. Germline V gives CDR1 SGHAT, CDR2 FQNNGV. CDR3 in DNA: TGTGCCAGCCGGCGACCGGGTACTAATGAAAAACTGTTTTTT. Translating gives CASRRPGTNEKLFF.

The V and J genes are TRBV7-8 and TRBJ2-5; D unresolved. The CDR3 consists of 14 residues. Between the trimmed V and J ends, which lost 3 bases and 2 bases, there was a span of 10 bases. Germline CDR1 SGHVS, CDR2 FQNEAQ. The CDR3 here is CASSLGALQETQYF. CDR3 coding DNA: TGTGCCAGCAGCTTGGGCGCATTACAAGAGACCCAGTACTTC.

This clone was observed a handful of times. At the DNA level, this CDR3 is encoded by other sequences in the same sample as well. This chain joins TRBV2 and TRBJ1-1; no firm D call. V gave up 4 bases and J gave up 1 base, with 7 bases separating them. Germline CDR1 SNHLY, CDR2 FYNNEI. The CDR3 extends over 13 amino acids. Here the CDR3 DNA reads TGTGCCAGCAGTGGACAAGCGAACACTGAAGCTTTCTTT. Translating it yields CASSGQANTEAFF.

J is TRBJ2-1 and V is TRBV9, with 8 bases fitting TRBD2. This CDR3 comprises 14 residues. V was pared by 2 bases and J by 5 bases, with 3 bases of the junction left unmatched. In germline, CDR1 is SGDLS, CDR2 YYNGEE. CDR3 nucleotide sequence: TGTGCCAGCAGCGTCCTAGCGGGCAACAATGAGCAGTTCTTC. This encodes CASSVLAGNNEQFF. The entire variable domain, with the rest obtained from reference TRBV9 and TRBJ2-1, is as follows: DSGVTQTPKHLITATGQRVTLRCSPRSGDLSVYWYQQSLDQGLQFLIQYYNGEERAKGNILERFSAQQFPDLHSELNLSSLELGDSALYFCASSVLAGNNEQFFGPGTRLTVL.

This sequence joins TRBV19 and TRBJ1-4; the D is unclear. The CDR3 sequence is 16 residues long. Germline V gene data show CDR1 as LNHDA and CDR2 as SQIVND (reference sequence). The V and J ends lost 1 base and 1 base respectively, with 10 bases between them. CDR3: CASSIGLRVTNEKLFF. In DNA form, the CDR3 reads TGTGCCAGTAGTATAGGATTGCGGGTAACTAATGAAAAACTGTTTTTT.

The chain uses TRBV3-1 (or the pseudogene TRBV3-2) and TRBJ1-5, with D perhaps matching TRBD1 (5 bases). V was pared by 8 bases and J by 1 base, with 12 bases between. CDR3 size: 14 residues. Per the germline V gene, CDR1 is LGHDT and CDR2 is YNNKEL (reference sequence). The chain's CDR3 is CASGRQGSNQPQHF. As DNA, the CDR3 is TGTGCCAGCGGTAGGCAGGGCAGCAATCAGCCCCAGCATTTT.

CDR3: CASSPDSLKAFF. The CDR3 region has the DNA TGTGCCAGCAGCCCGGACAGCCTTAAAGCTTTCTTT. The J gene is TRBJ1-1, the V gene TRBV7-9; perhaps TRBD1 as D (6 bases). The V end was cut by 5 bases, the J end by 9 bases, with 13 bases between. The CDR3 spans 12 residues. Per germline, CDR1 SEHNR and CDR2 FQNEAQ (reference sequence).

This clone showed up just once. V gene TRBV13 combines with J gene TRBJ2-1; 7 nucleotides match TRBD2. The CDR3 spans 18 residues. Germline CDR1 PRHDT, CDR2 FYEKMQ (reference sequence). V gave up 5 bases and J gave up 7 bases; unmatched junction bases: 20. The CDR3, as DNA: TGTGCCAGCAGCCCGGTCCAGCGGGGCCCCGCTCGTGAGAATGAGCAGTTCTTC. Amino acids: CASSPVQRGPARENEQFF. The variable domain in full, with the rest retrieved from reference TRBV13 and TRBJ2-1, is AAGVIQSPRHLIKEKRETATLKCYPIPRHDTVYWYQQGPGQDPQFLISFYEKMQSDKGSIPDRFSAQQFSDYHSELNMSSLELGDSALYFCASSPVQRGPARENEQFFGPGTRLTVL.

This clone was counted a single time. The chain is built from TRBV2 and TRBJ1-2, with a tentative D call TRBD1 (5 bases). Trimming stripped 10 bases from V and 4 bases from J, with 28 bases between. This CDR3 comprises 17 residues. Per germline, CDR1 SNHLY and CDR2 FYNNEI. The CDR3 nucleotides read TGTGCCACCGCGGGGCTAGATGTTCGCCCGCCGGGCTATGGCTACACCTTC. It codes for CATAGLDVRPPGYGYTF.

The chain couples TRBV11-1 to TRBJ1-1; D is unresolved. The germline V gene has CDR1 SGHAT and CDR2 FQDESV (reference sequence). This CDR3 region has 14 residues. The ends were cut back, 5 bases at V and 3 bases at J, with 13 bases in the middle. As DNA, the CDR3 is TGTGCCAGCAGCCCGACGGGAGGGTACACTGAAGCTTTCTTT. As protein: CASSPTGGYTEAFF.

The chain links TRBV19 to TRBJ2-7; D not resolved. The V gene's germline CDR1 is LNHDA and CDR2 SQIVND (reference sequence). This CDR3 spans 11 amino acids. Trimming removed 5 bases at V and 6 bases at J, with 8 bases between. The CDR3, as DNA: TGTGCCAGTAGTGGGCACCGCGAGCAGTACTTC. Protein sequence: CASSGHREQYF.

The chain links TRBV7-2 to TRBJ1-3; 9 bases match TRBD1. V trimming: 4 bases; J trimming: 4 bases; junction bases outside the gene matches: 5. In germline, CDR1 is SGHTA, CDR2 FQGNSA. The CDR3 contains 15 residues. The CDR3 nucleotides are TGTGCCAGCAGCTATACAGGGACAGGGGGAAACACCATATATTTT. Translation gives CASSYTGTGGNTIYF.